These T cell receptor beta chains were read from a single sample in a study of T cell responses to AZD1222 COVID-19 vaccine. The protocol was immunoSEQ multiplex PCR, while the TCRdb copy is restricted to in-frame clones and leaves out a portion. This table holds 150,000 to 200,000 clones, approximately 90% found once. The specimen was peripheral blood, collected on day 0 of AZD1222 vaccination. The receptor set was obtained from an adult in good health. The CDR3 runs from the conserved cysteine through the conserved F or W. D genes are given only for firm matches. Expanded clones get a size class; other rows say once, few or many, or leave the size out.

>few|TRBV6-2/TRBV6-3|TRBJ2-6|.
TGTGCCAGCAGTGACAGGAGGGGGGCCAACGTCCTGACTTTC
CASSDRRGANVLTF
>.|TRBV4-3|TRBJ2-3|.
TGCGCCAGCAGCCAAGGGGTATCCACAGATACGCAGTATTTT
CASSQGVSTDTQYF
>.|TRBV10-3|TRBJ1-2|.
TGTGCCATCAGTGTTGTGGAAGGGGACTATGGCTACACCTTC
CAISVVEGDYGYTF
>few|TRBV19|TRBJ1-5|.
TGTGCCAGTAGCGTGTCCGGGACGGCTAGGATTCAGCCCCAGCATTTT
CASSVSGTARIQPQHF
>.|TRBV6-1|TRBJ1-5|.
TGTGCCAGCCGTGAAAACACCTATAGCAATCAGCCCCAGCATTTT
CASRENTYSNQPQHF
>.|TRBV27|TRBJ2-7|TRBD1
TGTGCCAGCAGTTCACAACCGGGACAGGTCTACGAGCAGTACTTC
CASSSQPGQVYEQYF
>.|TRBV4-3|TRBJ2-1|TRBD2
TGCGCCAGCAGCCATGAAGCGGGATACTCCTACAATGAGCAGTTCTTC
CASSHEAGYSYNEQFF
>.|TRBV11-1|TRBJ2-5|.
TGTGCCAGCAGCTCCCGGGTAGCGAGAGAACAAGAGACCCAGTACTTC
CASSSRVAREQETQYF
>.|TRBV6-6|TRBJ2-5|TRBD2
TGTGCCAGCAGTTACTCGACGCGGGGGGCCCAAGAGACCCAGTACTTC
CASSYSTRGAQETQYF
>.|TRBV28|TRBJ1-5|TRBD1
TGTGCCAGCAGTCTATTTGGGACAGGTTATCAGCCCCAGCATTTT
CASSLFGTGYQPQHF
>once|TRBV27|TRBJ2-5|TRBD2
TGTGCCAGCAGTTTAGGGCTAGCGGGGGGGCTGGGTGAGACCCAGTACTTC
CASSLGLAGGLGETQYF
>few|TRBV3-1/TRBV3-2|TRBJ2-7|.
TGTGCCAGCAGCGACAGCTCCTACGAGCAGTACTTC
CASSDSSYEQYF
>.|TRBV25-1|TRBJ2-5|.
TGTGCCAGCAGTGAACCCAGGGGTACGTCTGAGACCCAGTACTTC
CASSEPRGTSETQYF
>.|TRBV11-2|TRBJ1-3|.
TGTGCCAGCAGCACGACGTATTCTGGAAACACCATATATTTT
CASSTTYSGNTIYF
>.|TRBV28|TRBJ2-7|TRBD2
TGTGCCAGCAGCATAGGACTAGCGGGAGGGGCCTCCGAGCAGTACTTC
CASSIGLAGGASEQYF
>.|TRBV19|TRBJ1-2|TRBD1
TGTGCCAGTAGAGGACAGGGGACCCTATCGGACGGCTACACCTTC
CASRGQGTLSDGYTF
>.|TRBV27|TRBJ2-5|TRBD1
TGTGCCAGCAGTTTATCCTTGGGACAGGGCCAAGAGACCCAGTACTTC
CASSLSLGQGQETQYF
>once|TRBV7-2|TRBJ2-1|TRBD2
TGTGCCAGCAGCTTACTAGCGGAGTCCTACAATGAGCAGTTCTTC
CASSLLAESYNEQFF
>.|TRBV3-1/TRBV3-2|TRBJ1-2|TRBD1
TGTGCCAGCAGCCAAGAGGGTGGGACAGGGTCGTCCGGCTACACCTTC
CASSQEGGTGSSGYTF
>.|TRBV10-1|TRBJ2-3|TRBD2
TGCGCCAGCAGTGAGTGGCCGGGGGGGGCAAAAGATACGCAGTATTTT
CASSEWPGGAKDTQYF
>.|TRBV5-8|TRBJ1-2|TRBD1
TGTGCCGGTGGTGGACAGGACTACTATGGCTACACCTTC
CAGGGQDYYGYTF
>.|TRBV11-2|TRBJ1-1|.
TGTGCCAGCAGCATCAGGGAGGCTTTCTTT
CASSIREAFF
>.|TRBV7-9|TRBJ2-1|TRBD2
TGTGCCAGCAGCTTAGGTGGGGGGGGCTCCTACAATGAGCAGTTCTTC
CASSLGGGGSYNEQFF
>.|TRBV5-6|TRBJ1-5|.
TGTGCCAGCAGCTTGGCCGCAAATCAGCCCCAGCATTTT
CASSLAANQPQHF
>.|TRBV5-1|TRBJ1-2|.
TGCGCCAGCAGCTCCGTGACAGGCGCTAACTATGGCTACACCTTC
CASSSVTGANYGYTF
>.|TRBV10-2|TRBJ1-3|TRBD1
TGCGCCAGCATGAGTCTGGGACAGGGGGCGAGCTCTGGAAACACCATATATTTT
CASMSLGQGASSGNTIYF
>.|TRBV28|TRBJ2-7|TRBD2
TGTGCCAGCAGTTTCGGGGGACTAGGGGGCGAGCAGTACTTC
CASSFGGLGGEQYF
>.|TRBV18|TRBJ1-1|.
TGTGCCAGCTCATCGACAGGAGATAACACTGAAGCTTTCTTT
CASSSTGDNTEAFF
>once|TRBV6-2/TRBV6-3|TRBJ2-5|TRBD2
TGTGCCAGCAGTTCGCCCCGCCAGGGAGGGCTGGAGACCCAGTACTTC
CASSSPRQGGLETQYF
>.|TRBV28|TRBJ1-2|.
TGTGCCAGTTCCTTGGGGGTTCAGGGCTACACCTTC
CASSLGVQGYTF
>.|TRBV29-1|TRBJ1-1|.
TGCAGCGTTGAACAAAGGTACCGAACCTTTGAAGCTTTCTTT
CSVEQRYRTFEAFF
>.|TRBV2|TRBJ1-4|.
TGTGCCAGCAGTGCCTCAGGGATTACAACTAATGAAAAACTGTTTTTT
CASSASGITTNEKLFF
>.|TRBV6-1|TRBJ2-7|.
TGTGCCAGCAGTGAACTGGGGCAGGGGTCCTACGAGCAGTACTTC
CASSELGQGSYEQYF
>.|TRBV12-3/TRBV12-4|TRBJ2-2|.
TGTGCCAGCAGGCTCAGGGAGAACGGGGAGCTGTTTTTT
CASRLRENGELFF
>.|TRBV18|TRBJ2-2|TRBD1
TGTGCCAGCTCACCACCGGGACAGGGTAACACCGGGGAGCTGTTTTTT
CASSPPGQGNTGELFF
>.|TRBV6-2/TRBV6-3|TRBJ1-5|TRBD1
TGTGCCAGCAGTTACTCACTCGTGGCGGGACAGGTAGGCAATCAGCCCCAGCATTTT
CASSYSLVAGQVGNQPQHF
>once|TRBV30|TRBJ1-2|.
TGTGCCTGGAGGTCGGGGGGCCGGGGAGCTAACTATGGCTACACCTTC
CAWRSGGRGANYGYTF
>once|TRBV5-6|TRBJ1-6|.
TGTGCCAGCAGCACTAGACAGGCCAATAATTCACCCCTCCACTTT
CASSTRQANNSPLHF
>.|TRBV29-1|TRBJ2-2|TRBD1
TGCAGCGTTGAAAGGGACAGGAGTGCTGGGGAGCTGTTTTTT
CSVERDRSAGELFF
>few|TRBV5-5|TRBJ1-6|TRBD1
TGTGCCAGCAGCTTGACCGTAACAGGGGGTGCCTATAATTCACCCCTCCACTTT
CASSLTVTGGAYNSPLHF
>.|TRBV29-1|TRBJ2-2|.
TGCAGCGTTGAAATCGGTAGAAGGACCTTGAACACCGGGGAGCTGTTTTTT
CSVEIGRRTLNTGELFF
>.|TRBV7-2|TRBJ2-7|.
TGTGCCAGCAGCCCCTCCCGGGGCGGGAAAAGACCCTTCGGCGAGCAGTACTTC
CASSPSRGGKRPFGEQYF
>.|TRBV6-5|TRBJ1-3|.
TGTGCCAGCAGGGCAGCCTCTGGAAACACCATATATTTT
CASRAASGNTIYF
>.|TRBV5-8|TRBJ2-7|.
TGTGCCAGCAGCCAGTGGGGCCAGAGCTCCTACGAGCAGTACTTC
CASSQWGQSSYEQYF
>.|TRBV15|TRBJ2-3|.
TGTGCCACCAGCAGACCCCCCGGCACAGATACGCAGTATTTT
CATSRPPGTDTQYF